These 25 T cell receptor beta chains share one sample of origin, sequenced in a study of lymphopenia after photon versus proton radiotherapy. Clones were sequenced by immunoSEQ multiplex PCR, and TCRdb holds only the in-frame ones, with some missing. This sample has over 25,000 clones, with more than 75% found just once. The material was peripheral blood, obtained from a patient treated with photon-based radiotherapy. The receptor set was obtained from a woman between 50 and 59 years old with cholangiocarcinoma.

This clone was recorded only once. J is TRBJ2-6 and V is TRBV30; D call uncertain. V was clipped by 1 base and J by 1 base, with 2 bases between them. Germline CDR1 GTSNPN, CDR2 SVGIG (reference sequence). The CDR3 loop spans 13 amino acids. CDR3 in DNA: TGTGCCTGGAGTGGTTCTGGGGCCAACGTCCTGACTTTC. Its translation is CAWSGSGANVLTF. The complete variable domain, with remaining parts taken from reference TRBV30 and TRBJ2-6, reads SQTIHQWPATLVQPVGSPLSLECTVEGTSNPNLYWYRQAAGRGLQLLFYSVGIGQISSEVPQNLSASRPQDRQFILSSKKLLLSDSGFYLCAWSGSGANVLTFGAGSRLTVL.

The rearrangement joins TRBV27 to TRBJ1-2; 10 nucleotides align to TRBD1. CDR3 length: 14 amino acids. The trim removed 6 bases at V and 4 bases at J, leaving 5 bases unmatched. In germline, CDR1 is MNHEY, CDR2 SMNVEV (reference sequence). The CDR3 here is CASRDRGRSYGYTF. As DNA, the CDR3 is TGTGCCAGCAGAGACAGGGGGCGCAGCTATGGCTACACCTTC.

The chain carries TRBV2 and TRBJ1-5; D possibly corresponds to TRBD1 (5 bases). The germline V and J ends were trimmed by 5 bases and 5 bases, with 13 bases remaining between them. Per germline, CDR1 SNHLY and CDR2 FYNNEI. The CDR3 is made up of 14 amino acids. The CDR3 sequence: CASSNQGPDQPQHF. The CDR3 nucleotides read TGTGCCAGCAGTAATCAGGGTCCGGATCAGCCCCAGCATTTT. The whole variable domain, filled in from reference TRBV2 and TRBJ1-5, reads EPEVTQTPSHQVTQMGQEVILRCVPISNHLYFYWYRQILGQKVEFLVSFYNNEISEKSEIFDDQFSVERPDGSNFTLKIRSTKLEDSAMYFCASSNQGPDQPQHFGDGTRLSIL.

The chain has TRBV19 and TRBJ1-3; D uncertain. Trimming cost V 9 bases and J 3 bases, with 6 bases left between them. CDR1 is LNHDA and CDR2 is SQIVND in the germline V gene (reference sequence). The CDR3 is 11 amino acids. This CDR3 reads CASLDGNTIYF. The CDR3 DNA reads TGTGCCAGCCTAGATGGAAACACCATATATTTT.

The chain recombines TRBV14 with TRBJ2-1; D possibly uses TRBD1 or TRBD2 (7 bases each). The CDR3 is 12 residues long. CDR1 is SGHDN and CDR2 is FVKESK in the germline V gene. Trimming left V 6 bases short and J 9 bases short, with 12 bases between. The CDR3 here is CASRGGGSEQFF. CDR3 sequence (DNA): TGTGCCAGCAGGGGAGGGGGCAGTGAGCAGTTCTTC.

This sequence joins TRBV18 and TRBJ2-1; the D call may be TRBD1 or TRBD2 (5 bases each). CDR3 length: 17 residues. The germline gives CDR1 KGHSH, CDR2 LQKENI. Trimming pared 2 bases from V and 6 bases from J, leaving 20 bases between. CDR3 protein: CASSPFSGARHPNEQFF. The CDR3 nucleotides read TGTGCCAGCTCACCATTTTCCGGGGCGCGACACCCCAATGAGCAGTTCTTC.

CDR3 DNA: TGCGCCAGCAGCCCCCACAGGGTCCCCCAAGAGACCCAGTACTTC. Protein product: CASSPHRVPQETQYF. The V and J genes are TRBV4-3 and TRBJ2-5, with D possibly matching TRBD1 (6 bases). The germline V gene encodes CDR1 LGHNA and CDR2 YSLEER. V lost 4 bases to trimming and J lost 1 base, with 13 bases between them. There are 15 residues in the CDR3.

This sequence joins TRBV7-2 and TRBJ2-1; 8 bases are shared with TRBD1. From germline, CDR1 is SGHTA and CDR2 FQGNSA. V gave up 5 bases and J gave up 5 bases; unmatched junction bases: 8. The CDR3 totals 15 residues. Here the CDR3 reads CASSPAGGFHNEQFF. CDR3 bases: TGTGCCAGCAGCCCCGCAGGGGGCTTCCACAATGAGCAGTTCTTC.

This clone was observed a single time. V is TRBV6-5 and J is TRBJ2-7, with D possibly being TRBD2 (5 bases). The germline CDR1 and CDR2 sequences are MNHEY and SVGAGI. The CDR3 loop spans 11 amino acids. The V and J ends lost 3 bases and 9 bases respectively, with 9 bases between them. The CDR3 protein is CASSYERWQYF. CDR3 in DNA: TGTGCCAGCAGTTATGAGCGGTGGCAGTACTTC.

The CDR3 loop reads CASSLAPDNQPQHF. CDR3 nucleotide sequence: TGTGCCAGCAGCTTAGCCCCGGACAATCAGCCCCAGCATTTT. This chain joins TRBV7-6 and TRBJ1-5; D is undetermined. The germline V gene has CDR1 SGHVS and CDR2 FNYEAQ. Between the trimmed V and J ends, which lost 0 bases and 3 bases, there was a span of 6 bases. The CDR3 extends over 14 amino acids.

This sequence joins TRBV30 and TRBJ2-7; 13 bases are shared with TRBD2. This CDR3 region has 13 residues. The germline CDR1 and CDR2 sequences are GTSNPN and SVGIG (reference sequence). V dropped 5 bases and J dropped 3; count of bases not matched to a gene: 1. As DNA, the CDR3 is TGTGCCTGGGGGACTAGCGGGGTCTACGAGCAGTACTTC. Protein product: CAWGTSGVYEQYF. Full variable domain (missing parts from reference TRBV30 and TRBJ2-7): SQTIHQWPATLVQPVGSPLSLECTVEGTSNPNLYWYRQAAGRGLQLLFYSVGIGQISSEVPQNLSASRPQDRQFILSSKKLLLSDSGFYLCAWGTSGVYEQYFGPGTRLTVT.

In DNA form, the CDR3 reads TGTGCCTGGAAGGGGATAGGAAACACCATATATTTT. Translating gives CAWKGIGNTIYF. The chain links TRBV30 to TRBJ1-3; perhaps TRBD1 as D (5 bases). There are 12 residues in the CDR3. From germline, CDR1 is GTSNPN and CDR2 SVGIG (reference sequence). Deletions cut 4 bases from V and 4 bases from J, with 8 bases between.

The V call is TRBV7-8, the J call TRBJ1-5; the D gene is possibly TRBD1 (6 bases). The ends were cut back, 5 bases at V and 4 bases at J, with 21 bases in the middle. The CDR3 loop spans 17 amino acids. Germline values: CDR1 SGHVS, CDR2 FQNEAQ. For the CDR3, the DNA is TGTGCCAGCAGCGTAGGGCAGGGGATAAGGGAAAATCAGCCCCAGCATTTT. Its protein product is CASSVGQGIRENQPQHF.

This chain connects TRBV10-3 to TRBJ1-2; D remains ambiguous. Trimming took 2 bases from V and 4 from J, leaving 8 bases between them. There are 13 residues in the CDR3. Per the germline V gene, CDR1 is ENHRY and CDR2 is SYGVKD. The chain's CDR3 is CAISEQDRYGYTF. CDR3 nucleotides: TGTGCCATCAGTGAGCAGGACCGCTATGGCTACACCTTC.

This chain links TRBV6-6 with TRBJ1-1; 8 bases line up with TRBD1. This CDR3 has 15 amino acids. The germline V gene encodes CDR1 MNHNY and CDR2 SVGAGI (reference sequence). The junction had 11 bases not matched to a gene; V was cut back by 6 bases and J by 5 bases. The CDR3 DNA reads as TGTGCCAGCAGGTCTACCCAGGGGGCAGAAACTGAAGCTTTCTTT. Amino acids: CASRSTQGAETEAFF.

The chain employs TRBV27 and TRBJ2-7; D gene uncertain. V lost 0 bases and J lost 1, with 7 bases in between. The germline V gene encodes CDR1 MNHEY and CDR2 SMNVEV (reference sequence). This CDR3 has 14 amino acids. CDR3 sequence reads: CASSLSGISYEQYF. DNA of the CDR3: TGTGCCAGCAGTTTATCGGGGATTTCCTACGAGCAGTACTTC.

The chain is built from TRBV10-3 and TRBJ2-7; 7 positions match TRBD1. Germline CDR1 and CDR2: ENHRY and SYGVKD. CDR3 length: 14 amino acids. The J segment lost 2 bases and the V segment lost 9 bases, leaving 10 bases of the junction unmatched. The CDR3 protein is CAIGTARNTYEQYF. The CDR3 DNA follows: TGTGCCATTGGGACAGCCCGTAATACCTACGAGCAGTACTTC.

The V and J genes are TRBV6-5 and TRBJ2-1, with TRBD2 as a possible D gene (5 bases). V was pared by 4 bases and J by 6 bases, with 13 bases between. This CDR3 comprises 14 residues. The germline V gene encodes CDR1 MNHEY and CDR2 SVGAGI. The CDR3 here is CASSFFEGRNEQFF. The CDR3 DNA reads TGTGCCAGCAGTTTTTTTGAGGGCCGCAATGAGCAGTTCTTC.

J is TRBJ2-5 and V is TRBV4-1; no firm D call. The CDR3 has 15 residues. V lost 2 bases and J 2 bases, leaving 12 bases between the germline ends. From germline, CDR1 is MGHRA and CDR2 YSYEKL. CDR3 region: CASSQQPDGQETQYF. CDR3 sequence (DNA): TGCGCCAGCAGCCAACAACCAGACGGACAAGAGACCCAGTACTTC.

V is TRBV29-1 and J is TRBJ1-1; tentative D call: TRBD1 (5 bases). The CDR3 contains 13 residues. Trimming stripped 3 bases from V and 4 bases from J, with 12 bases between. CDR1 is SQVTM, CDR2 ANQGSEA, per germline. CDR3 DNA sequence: TGCAGCGTTGAGCAGGGAACGAGCACTGAAGCTTTCTTT. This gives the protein CSVEQGTSTEAFF.

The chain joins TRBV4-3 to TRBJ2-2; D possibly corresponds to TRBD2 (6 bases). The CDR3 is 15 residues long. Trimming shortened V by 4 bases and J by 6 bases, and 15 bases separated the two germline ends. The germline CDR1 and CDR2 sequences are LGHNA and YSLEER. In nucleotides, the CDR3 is TGCGCCAGCAGCCGGGGGGTGAACTTCGCCGGGGAGCTGTTTTTT. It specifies CASSRGVNFAGELFF.

The CDR3, as DNA: TGTGCCAGCAGCCCCCAGGGCACCGGGGAGCTGTTTTTT. Translated: CASSPQGTGELFF. The chain couples TRBV9 to TRBJ2-2; weak D call: TRBD1 (5 bases). Trimming removed 4 bases at V and 4 bases at J, with 8 bases between. The CDR3 consists of 13 residues. Germline values: CDR1 SGDLS, CDR2 YYNGEE.

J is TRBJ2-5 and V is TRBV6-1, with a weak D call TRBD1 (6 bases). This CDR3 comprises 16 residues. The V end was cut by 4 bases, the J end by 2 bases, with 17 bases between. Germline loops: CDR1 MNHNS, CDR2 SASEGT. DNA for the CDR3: TGTGCCAGCAGTGGGGACATGGCAGGGAGACAAGAGACCCAGTACTTC. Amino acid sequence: CASSGDMAGRQETQYF.

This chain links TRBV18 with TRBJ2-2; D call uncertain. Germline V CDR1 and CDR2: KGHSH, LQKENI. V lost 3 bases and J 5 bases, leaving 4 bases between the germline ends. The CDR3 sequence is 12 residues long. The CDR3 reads CASSPDTGELFF. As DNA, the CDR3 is TGTGCCAGCTCACCGGATACCGGGGAGCTGTTTTTT.

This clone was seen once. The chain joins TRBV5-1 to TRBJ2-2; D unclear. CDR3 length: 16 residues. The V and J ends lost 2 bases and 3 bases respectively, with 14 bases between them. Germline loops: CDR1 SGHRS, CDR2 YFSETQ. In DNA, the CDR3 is TGCGCCAGCAGCTTTACAGCGCGACGGGACACCGGGGAGCTGTTTTTT. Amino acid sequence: CASSFTARRDTGELFF.